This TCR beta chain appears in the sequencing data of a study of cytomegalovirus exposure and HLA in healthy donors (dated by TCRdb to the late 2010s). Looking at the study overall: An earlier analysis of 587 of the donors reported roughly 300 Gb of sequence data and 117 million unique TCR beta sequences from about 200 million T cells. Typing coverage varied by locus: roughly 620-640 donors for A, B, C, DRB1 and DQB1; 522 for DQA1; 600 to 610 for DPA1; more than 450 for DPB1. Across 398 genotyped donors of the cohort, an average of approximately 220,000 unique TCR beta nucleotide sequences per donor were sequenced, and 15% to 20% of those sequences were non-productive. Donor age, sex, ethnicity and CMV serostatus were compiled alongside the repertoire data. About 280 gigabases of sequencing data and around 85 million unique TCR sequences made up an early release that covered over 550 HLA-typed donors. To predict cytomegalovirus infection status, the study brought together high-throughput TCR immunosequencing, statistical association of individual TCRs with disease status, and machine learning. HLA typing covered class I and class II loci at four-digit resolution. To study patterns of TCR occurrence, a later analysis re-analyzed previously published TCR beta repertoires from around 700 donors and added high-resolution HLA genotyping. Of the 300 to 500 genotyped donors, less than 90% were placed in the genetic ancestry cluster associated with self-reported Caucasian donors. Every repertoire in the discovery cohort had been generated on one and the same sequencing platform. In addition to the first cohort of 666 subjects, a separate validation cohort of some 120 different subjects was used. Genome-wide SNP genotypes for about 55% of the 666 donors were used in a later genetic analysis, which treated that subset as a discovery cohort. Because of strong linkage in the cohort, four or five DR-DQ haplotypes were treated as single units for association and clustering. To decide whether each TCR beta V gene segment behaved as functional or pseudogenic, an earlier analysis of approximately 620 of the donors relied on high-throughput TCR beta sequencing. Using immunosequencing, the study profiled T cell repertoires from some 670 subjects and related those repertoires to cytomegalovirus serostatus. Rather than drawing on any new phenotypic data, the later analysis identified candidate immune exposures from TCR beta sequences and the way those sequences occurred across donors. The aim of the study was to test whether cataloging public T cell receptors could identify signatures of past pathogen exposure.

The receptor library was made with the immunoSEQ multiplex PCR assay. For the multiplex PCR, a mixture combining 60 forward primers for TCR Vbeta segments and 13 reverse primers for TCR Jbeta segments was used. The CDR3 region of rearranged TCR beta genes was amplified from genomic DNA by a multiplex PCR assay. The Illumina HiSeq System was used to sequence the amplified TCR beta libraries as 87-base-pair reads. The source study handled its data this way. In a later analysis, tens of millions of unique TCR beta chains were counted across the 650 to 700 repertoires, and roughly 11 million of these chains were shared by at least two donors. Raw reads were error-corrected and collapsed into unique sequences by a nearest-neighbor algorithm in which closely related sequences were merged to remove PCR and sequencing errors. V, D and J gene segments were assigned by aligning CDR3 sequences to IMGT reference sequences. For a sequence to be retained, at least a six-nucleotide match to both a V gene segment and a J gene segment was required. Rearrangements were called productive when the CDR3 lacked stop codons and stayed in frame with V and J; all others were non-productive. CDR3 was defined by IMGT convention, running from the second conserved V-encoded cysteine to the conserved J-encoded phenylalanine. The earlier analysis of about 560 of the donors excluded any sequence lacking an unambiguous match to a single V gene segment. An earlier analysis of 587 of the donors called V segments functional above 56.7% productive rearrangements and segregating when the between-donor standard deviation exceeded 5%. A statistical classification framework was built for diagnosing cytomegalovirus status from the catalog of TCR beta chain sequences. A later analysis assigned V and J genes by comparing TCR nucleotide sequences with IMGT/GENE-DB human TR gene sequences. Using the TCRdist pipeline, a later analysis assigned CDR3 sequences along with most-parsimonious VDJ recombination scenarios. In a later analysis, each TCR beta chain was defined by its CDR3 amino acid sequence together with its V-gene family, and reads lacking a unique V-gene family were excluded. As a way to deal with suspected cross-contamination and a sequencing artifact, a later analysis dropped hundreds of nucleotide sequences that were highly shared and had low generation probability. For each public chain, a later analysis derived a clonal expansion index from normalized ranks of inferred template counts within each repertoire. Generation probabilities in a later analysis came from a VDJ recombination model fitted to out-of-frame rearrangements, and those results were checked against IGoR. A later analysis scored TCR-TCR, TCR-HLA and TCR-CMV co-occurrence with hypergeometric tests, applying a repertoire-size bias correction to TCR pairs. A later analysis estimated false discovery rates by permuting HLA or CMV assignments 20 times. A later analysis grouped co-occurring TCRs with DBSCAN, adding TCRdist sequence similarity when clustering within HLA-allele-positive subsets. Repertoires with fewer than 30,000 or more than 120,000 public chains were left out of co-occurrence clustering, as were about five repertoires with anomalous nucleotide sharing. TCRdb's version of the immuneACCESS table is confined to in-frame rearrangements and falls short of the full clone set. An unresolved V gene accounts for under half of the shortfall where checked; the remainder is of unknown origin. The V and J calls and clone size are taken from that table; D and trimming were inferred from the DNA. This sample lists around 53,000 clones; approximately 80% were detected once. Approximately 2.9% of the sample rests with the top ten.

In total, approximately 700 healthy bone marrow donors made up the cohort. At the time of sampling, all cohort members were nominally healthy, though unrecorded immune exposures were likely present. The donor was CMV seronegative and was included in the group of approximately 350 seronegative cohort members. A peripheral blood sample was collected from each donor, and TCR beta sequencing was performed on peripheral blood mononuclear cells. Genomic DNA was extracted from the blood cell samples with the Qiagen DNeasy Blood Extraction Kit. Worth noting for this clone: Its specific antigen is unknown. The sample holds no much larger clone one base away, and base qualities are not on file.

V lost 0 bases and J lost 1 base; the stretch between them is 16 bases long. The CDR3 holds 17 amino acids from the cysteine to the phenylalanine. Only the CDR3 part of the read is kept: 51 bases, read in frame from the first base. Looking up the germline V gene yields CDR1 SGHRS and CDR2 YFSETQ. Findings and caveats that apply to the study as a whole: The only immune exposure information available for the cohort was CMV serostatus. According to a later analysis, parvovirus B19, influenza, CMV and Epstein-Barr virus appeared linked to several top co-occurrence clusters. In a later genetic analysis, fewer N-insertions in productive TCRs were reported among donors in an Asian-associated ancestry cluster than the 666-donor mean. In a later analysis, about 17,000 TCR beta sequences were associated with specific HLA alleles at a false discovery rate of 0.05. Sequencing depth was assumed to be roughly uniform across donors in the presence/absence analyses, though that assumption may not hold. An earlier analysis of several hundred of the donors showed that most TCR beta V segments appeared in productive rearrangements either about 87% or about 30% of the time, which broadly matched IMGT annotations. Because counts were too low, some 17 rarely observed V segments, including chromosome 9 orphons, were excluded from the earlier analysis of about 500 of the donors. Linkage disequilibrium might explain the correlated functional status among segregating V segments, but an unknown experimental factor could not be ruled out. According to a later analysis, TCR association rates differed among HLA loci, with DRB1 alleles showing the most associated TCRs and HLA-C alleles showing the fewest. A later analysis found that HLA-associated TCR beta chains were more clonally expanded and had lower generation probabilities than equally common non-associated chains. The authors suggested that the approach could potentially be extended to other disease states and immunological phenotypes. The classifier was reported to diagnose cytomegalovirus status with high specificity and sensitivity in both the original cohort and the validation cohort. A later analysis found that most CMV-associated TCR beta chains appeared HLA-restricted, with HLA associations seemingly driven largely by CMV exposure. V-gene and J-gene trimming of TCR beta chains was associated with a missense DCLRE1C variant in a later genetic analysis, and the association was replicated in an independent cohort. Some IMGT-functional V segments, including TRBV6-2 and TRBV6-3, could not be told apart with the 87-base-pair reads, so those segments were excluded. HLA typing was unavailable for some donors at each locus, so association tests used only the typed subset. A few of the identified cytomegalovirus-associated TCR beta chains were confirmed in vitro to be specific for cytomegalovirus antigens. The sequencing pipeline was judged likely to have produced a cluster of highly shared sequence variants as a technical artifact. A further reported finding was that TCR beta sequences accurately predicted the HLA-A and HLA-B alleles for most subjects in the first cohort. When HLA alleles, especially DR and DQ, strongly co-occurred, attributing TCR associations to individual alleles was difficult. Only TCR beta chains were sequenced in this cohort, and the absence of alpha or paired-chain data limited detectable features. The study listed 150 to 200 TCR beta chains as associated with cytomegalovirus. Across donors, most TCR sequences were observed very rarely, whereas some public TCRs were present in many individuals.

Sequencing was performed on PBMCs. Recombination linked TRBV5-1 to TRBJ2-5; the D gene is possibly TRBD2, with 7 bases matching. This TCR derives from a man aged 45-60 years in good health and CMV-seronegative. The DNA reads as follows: TGCGCCAGCAGCTTGGCCTATCCGAGGGGGGGCCAAGAGACCCAGTACTTC. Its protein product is CASSLAYPRGGQETQYF. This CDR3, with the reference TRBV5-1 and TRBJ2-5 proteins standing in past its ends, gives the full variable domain KAGVTQTPRYLIKTRGQQVTLSCSPISGHRSVSWYQQTPGQGLQFLFEYFSETQRNKGNFPGRFSGRQFSNSRSEMNVSTLELGDSALYLCASSLAYPRGGQETQYFGPGTRLLVL.